The present T cell receptor beta chain was sequenced within a study of blood T cell repertoires in COVID-19. Overall study context: Sources were T cells, B-cell-depleted T cells, or PBMCs; the material itself was cDNA or gDNA.

Those enrolled in Seattle joined during active infection and were followed longitudinally afterward. Sequencing was performed with immunoSEQ multiplex PCR; in TCRdb, only in-frame clones are kept and a portion is missing. The sample has around 53,000 clones; about 87% are singletons. Trimming shortened V by 7 bases and J by 5 bases, and 18 bases separated the two germline ends. Per the germline V gene, CDR1 is SGHRS and CDR2 is YFSETQ. The CDR3 spans 15 residues. This clonotype was obtained from a woman between 55 and 75 years old with COVID-19, enrolled during active disease. What was sequenced was peripheral blood. This chain joins TRBV5-1 and TRBJ1-4, with D possibly being TRBD1 (5 bases). The DNA for the CDR3 is TGCGCCAGCGCCAGGACTGGGGGGGGGAATGAAAAACTGTTTTTT. Its protein product is CASARTGGGNEKLFF. The variable domain in full, with the rest retrieved from reference TRBV5-1 and TRBJ1-4, is KAGVTQTPRYLIKTRGQQVTLSCSPISGHRSVSWYQQTPGQGLQFLFEYFSETQRNKGNFPGRFSGRQFSNSRSEMNVSTLELGDSALYLCASARTGGGNEKLFFGSGTQLSVL.